This T cell receptor beta chain was captured by sequencing in a study of cytomegalovirus exposure and HLA in healthy donors (TCRdb year 2017). For the study in its entirety: An earlier analysis of several hundred of the donors reported 250 to 350 Gb of sequence data and some 120 million unique TCR beta sequences from approximately 180 million T cells. An early release that covered roughly 600 HLA-typed donors contained approximately 300 gigabases of sequencing data and tens of millions of unique TCR sequences. The genetic ancestry cluster associated with self-reported Caucasian donors included about 81% of the roughly 400 genotyped donors. The study aimed to test whether cataloging public T cell receptors could reveal signatures of past pathogen exposure. Using immunosequencing, the study profiled T cell repertoires from approximately 700 subjects and related those repertoires to cytomegalovirus serostatus. In addition to the first cohort of roughly 670 subjects, a separate validation cohort of 120 different subjects was used. To predict cytomegalovirus infection status, the study combined high-throughput TCR immunosequencing, statistical association of individual TCRs with disease status, and machine learning. A later analysis re-analyzed previously published TCR beta repertoires from roughly 690 donors and added high-resolution HLA genotyping to study TCR occurrence patterns. In the later analysis, no new phenotypic data were used to find candidate immune exposures; instead, reliance was placed on TCR beta sequences and their occurrence across donors. An earlier analysis of around 540 of the donors applied high-throughput TCR beta sequencing to assess whether each TCR beta V gene segment acted as functional or pseudogenic. Alongside the repertoire data, information on donor age, sex, ethnicity and CMV serostatus was compiled. Genome-wide SNP genotypes for about 65% of the roughly 670 donors were used in a later genetic analysis, which treated that subset as a discovery cohort. Every repertoire in the discovery cohort had been generated on one and the same sequencing platform. HLA typing covered class I and class II loci at four-digit resolution. Typing coverage varied by locus: about 629-640 donors for A, B, C, DRB1 and DQB1; roughly 510 for DQA1; over 600 for DPA1; 400 to 480 for DPB1. Four to six DR-DQ haplotypes were handled as single units for association and clustering, since linkage in the cohort was strong. Across roughly 420 genotyped donors of the cohort, an average of about 220,000 unique TCR beta nucleotide sequences per donor were sequenced, and 15% to 20% of those sequences were non-productive.

The receptor library was made with the immunoSEQ multiplex PCR assay. For the multiplex PCR, a mixture combining 60 forward primers for TCR Vbeta segments and 13 reverse primers for TCR Jbeta segments was used. The CDR3 region of rearranged TCR beta genes was amplified from genomic DNA by a multiplex PCR assay. On the Illumina HiSeq System, the amplified TCR beta libraries were sequenced as 87-base-pair reads. The published analysis was carried out like this. Across the 500 to 750 repertoires, a later analysis counted approximately 83 million unique TCR beta chains, approximately 10 million of which were shared by at least two donors. A nearest-neighbor algorithm error-corrected the raw reads and collapsed the reads into unique sequences, merging closely related sequences to remove PCR and sequencing errors. V, D and J gene segments were assigned by aligning CDR3 sequences to IMGT reference sequences. For a sequence to be retained, at least a six-nucleotide match to both a V gene segment and a J gene segment was required. Rearrangements were classified as productive when the CDR3 lacked stop codons and remained in frame with V and J, and all other rearrangements were classified as non-productive. Following IMGT convention, CDR3 was defined as the stretch from the second conserved V-encoded cysteine up to the conserved J-encoded phenylalanine. The earlier analysis of a few hundred of the donors excluded any sequence lacking an unambiguous match to a single V gene segment. In an earlier analysis of 587 of the donors, V segments were called functional above 56.7% productive rearrangements and were called segregating when the between-donor standard deviation exceeded 5%. A statistical classification framework was developed to diagnose cytomegalovirus status using the catalog of TCR beta chain sequences. In a later analysis, TCR nucleotide sequences were compared against IMGT/GENE-DB human TR gene sequences so that V and J genes could be assigned. Using the TCRdist pipeline, a later analysis assigned CDR3 sequences along with most-parsimonious VDJ recombination scenarios. In a later analysis, each TCR beta chain was defined by its CDR3 amino acid sequence together with its V-gene family, and reads lacking a unique V-gene family were excluded. A later analysis removed several hundred highly shared, low-generation-probability nucleotide sequences to deal with suspected cross-contamination and a sequencing artifact. In a later analysis, a clonal expansion index was calculated for each public chain from normalized within-repertoire ranks of inferred template counts. In a later analysis, generation probabilities were computed with a VDJ recombination model fitted to out-of-frame rearrangements, and the resulting probabilities were checked against IGoR. In a later analysis, hypergeometric tests were used to score TCR-TCR, TCR-HLA and TCR-CMV co-occurrence, with a repertoire-size bias correction applied to TCR pairs. In a later analysis, false discovery rates were estimated by permuting HLA or CMV assignments 20 times. In a later analysis, co-occurring TCRs were grouped using DBSCAN, with TCRdist sequence similarity added in when clustering inside HLA-allele-positive subsets. Repertoires with fewer than 30,000 or more than 120,000 public chains, plus five repertoires with anomalous nucleotide sharing, were excluded from co-occurrence clustering. TCRdb took this table from immuneACCESS and kept in-frame rearrangements with V and J called. Such tables lack part of the clones; where checked against another copy, unresolved V genes explain under half of the gap, and the rest is unexplained. The D gene and trimming were derived from the DNA, and the V and J assignments and clone size from that table. In all, the sample holds about 120,000 clones, and about 60% of those were seen once. The ten top clones hold 10% of the sample.

Beyond this particular receptor, the publication reports: Only TCR beta chains were sequenced in this cohort, and the absence of alpha or paired-chain data limited detectable features. The earlier analysis of a few hundred of the donors excluded some 15 rarely observed V segments, including chromosome 9 orphons, because counts were too low. At a false discovery rate of 0.05, a later analysis linked around 17,000 TCR beta sequences to specific HLA alleles. A further reported finding was that TCR beta sequences accurately predicted the HLA-A and HLA-B alleles for most subjects in the first cohort. According to a later genetic analysis, donors in an Asian-associated ancestry cluster had fewer N-insertions in productive TCRs than the approximately 700-donor mean. Correlated functional status among segregating V segments might be attributable to linkage disequilibrium, but an unknown experimental factor could not be ruled out. Sequencing depth was assumed to be roughly uniform across donors in the presence/absence analyses, though that assumption may not hold. Broadly in line with IMGT annotations, most TCR beta V segments showed up in productive rearrangements about 87% or about 30% of the time in an earlier analysis of under 700 of the donors. The only immune exposure information available for the cohort was CMV serostatus. Several of the top co-occurrence clusters appeared to be linked to parvovirus B19, influenza, CMV and Epstein-Barr virus, according to a later analysis. The study listed approximately 150 TCR beta chains as associated with cytomegalovirus. A later analysis found that most CMV-associated TCR beta chains appeared HLA-restricted, with HLA associations seemingly driven largely by CMV exposure. In a later analysis, the rate of TCR association differed among HLA loci, with DRB1 alleles having the most associated TCRs and HLA-C alleles having the fewest. Cytomegalovirus status was reported to be diagnosed by the classifier with high specificity and sensitivity in both the original and validation cohorts. A cluster of highly shared sequence variants was judged likely to represent a technical artifact of the sequencing pipeline. Compared with equally common non-associated chains, HLA-associated TCR beta chains in a later analysis were more clonally expanded and had lower generation probabilities. When HLA alleles, especially DR and DQ, strongly co-occurred, attributing TCR associations to individual alleles was difficult. In vitro tests confirmed that a few of the cytomegalovirus-associated TCR beta chains recognize cytomegalovirus antigens. Because HLA typing was unavailable for some donors at each locus, only the typed subset was used in association tests. The authors suggested that the approach could potentially be generalized to other disease states and immunological phenotypes. A later genetic analysis associated a missense DCLRE1C variant with V-gene and J-gene trimming of TCR beta chains, and an independent cohort replicated the association. Most TCR sequences were observed very rarely across donors, whereas some public TCRs were present in many individuals. Some IMGT-functional V segments, including TRBV6-2 and TRBV6-3, could not be distinguished by the 87-base-pair reads and were therefore excluded.

This clone was seen only a few times. What this receptor recognizes is not known. No base quality information exists; no much larger clone differs at one position. In total, 600 or so healthy bone marrow donors made up the cohort. At the time of sampling, all cohort members were nominally healthy, though unrecorded immune exposures were likely present. The donor was CMV seropositive and was included in the group of 250 to 350 seropositive cohort members. A peripheral blood sample was collected from each donor, and TCR beta sequencing was performed on peripheral blood mononuclear cells. Genomic DNA extraction from the blood cell samples was performed with the Qiagen DNeasy Blood Extraction Kit. V is pared back by 7 bases and J by 2 bases, with 14 bases lying between the germline termini. The CDR3, cysteine through phenylalanine, is 14 amino acids long. The retained sequence is limited to the CDR3, 42 bases, with the frame set at the first base. Per the germline V gene, MNHNS is the CDR1 and SASEGT is the CDR2.

The sequencing sample was made of PBMCs. The receptor was isolated from a man in his forties in good health and CMV-seropositive. The chain couples TRBV6-1 to TRBJ1-2; the D gene lacks a confident call. For the CDR3, the sequence is CASNENRLNYGYTF. The nucleotide sequence reads TGTGCCAGCAATGAGAACCGCCTAAACTATGGCTACACCTTC.